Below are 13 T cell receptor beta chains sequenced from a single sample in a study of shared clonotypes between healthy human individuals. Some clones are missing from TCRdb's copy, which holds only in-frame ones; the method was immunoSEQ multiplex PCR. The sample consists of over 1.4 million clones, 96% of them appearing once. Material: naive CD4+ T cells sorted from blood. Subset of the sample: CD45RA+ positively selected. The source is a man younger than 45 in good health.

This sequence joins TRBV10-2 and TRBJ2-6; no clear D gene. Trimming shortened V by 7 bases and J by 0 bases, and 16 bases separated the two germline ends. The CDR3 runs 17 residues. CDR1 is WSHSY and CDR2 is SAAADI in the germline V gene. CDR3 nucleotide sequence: TGCGCCAGCAAAGATCGAGGTAGCACCTCTGGGGCCAACGTCCTGACTTTC. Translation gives CASKDRGSTSGANVLTF.

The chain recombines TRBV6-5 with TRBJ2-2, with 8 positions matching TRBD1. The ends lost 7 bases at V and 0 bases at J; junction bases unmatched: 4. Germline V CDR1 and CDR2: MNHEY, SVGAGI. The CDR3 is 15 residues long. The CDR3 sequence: CASKRGQANTGELFF. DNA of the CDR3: TGTGCCAGCAAAAGGGGACAGGCGAACACCGGGGAGCTGTTTTTT.

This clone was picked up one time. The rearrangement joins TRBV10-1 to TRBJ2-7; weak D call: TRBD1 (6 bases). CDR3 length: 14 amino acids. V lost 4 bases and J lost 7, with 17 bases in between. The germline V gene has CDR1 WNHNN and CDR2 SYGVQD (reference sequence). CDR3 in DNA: TGCGCCAGCAGTGGTGGTGGGGGCCCACAGGAGCAGTACTTC. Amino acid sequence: CASSGGGGPQEQYF.

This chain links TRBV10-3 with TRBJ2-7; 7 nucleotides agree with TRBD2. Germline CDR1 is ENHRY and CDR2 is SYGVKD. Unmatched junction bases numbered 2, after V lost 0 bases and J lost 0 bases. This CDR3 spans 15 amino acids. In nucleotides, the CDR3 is TGTGCCATCAGTGAGTCTCTAGCGGTCTCCTACGAGCAGTACTTC. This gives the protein CAISESLAVSYEQYF.

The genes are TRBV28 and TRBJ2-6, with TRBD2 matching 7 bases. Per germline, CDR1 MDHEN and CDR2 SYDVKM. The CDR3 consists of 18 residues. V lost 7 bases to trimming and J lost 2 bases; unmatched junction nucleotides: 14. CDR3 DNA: TGTGCCAGCACCCCCATATTTGGGGGGGTCCCTGGGGCCAACGTCCTGACTTTC. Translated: CASTPIFGGVPGANVLTF.

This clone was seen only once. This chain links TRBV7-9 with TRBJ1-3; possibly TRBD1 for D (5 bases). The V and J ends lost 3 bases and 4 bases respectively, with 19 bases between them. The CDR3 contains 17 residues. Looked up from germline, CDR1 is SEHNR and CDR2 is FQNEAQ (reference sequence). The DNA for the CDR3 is TGTGCCAGCAGCTTCGGCGACCCGACAGTCGGGGGAAACACCATATATTTT. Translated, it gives CASSFGDPTVGGNTIYF.

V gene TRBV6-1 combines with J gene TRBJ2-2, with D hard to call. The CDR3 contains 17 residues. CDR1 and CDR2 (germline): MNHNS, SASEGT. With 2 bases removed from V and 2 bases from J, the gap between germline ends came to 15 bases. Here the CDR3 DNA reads TGTGCCAGCAGTGAAACCGGTCTGAGAGACAACACCGGGGAGCTGTTTTTT. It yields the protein CASSETGLRDNTGELFF.

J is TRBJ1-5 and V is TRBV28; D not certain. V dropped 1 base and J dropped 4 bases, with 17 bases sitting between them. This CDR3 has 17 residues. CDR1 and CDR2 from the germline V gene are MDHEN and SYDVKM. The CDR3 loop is CASSLLTKGRGNQPQHF. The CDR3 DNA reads TGTGCCAGCAGTTTATTGACCAAGGGTAGAGGGAATCAGCCCCAGCATTTT.

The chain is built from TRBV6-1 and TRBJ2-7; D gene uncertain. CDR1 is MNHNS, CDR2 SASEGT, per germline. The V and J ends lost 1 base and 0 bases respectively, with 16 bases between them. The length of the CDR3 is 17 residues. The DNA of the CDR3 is TGTGCCAGCAGTGAAGATAGATTTTCCTATCCCTCCTACGAGCAGTACTTC. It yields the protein CASSEDRFSYPSYEQYF.

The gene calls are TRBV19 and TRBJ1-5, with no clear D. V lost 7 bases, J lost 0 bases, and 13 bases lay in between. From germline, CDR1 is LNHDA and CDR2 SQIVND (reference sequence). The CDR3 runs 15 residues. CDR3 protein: CASNIRDPSNQPQHF. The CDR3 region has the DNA TGTGCCAGTAACATCCGAGACCCTAGCAATCAGCCCCAGCATTTT.

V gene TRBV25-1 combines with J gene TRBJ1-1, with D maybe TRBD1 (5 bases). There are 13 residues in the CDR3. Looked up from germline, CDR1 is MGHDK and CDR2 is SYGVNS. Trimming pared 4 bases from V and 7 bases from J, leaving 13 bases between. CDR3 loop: CASSGGLMGEAFF. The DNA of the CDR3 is TGTGCCAGCAGTGGGGGCCTAATGGGTGAAGCTTTCTTT.

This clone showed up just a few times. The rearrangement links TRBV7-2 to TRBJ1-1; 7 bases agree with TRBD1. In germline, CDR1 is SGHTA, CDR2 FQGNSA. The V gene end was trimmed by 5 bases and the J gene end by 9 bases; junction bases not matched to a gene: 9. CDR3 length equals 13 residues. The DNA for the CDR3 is TGTGCCAGCAGCGCCCGACAGGGAACGCAAGCTTTCTTT. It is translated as CASSARQGTQAFF.

The CDR3 DNA is TGTGCCAGCCGCCGGGACAGCATCTACGAGCAGTACTTC. It specifies CASRRDSIYEQYF. This chain joins TRBV9 and TRBJ2-7, with TRBD1 matching over 7 bases. This CDR3 contains 13 residues. Germline assignment: CDR1 SGDLS and CDR2 YYNGEE. With V trimmed by 7 bases and J by 3 bases, 7 bases remained unmatched.